This T cell receptor (beta chain) was identified during a study of shared T cell receptors in the human thymus. V was pared by 2 bases and J by 5 bases, with 7 bases between. The CDR3 length is 13 residues. Germline-derived CDR1 and CDR2 are MNHEY and SMNVEV (reference sequence). Only in-frame clones appear in the TCRdb table, and some are missing; sequencing was by immunoSEQ multiplex PCR. This sample has about 660,000 clones, with roughly 90% found just once. This sample also appeared in a second study, on human thymus T cells. Per that study: Obtained as resections during corrective heart surgery, the thymus tissue was then studied.

The gene calls are TRBV27 and TRBJ1-5; D gene unclear. Source material: thymocytes. This clonotype originated in a boy under two years old with a congenital heart defect. Written as DNA, the CDR3 is TGTGCCAGCAGTTTACGTTCCGATCAGCCCCAGCATTTT. It translates to CASSLRSDQPQHF.